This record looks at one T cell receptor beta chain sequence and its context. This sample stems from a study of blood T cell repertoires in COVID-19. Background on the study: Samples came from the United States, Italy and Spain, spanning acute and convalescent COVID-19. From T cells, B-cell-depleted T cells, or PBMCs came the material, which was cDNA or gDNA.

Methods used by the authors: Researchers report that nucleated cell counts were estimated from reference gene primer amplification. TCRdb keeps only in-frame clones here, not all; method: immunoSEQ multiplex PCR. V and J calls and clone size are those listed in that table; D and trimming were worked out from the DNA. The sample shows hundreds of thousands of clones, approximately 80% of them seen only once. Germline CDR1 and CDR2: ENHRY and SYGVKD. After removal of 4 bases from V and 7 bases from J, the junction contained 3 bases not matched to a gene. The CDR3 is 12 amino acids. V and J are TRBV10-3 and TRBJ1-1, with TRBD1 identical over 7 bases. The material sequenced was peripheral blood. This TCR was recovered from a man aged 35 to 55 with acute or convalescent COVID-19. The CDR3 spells CAISADRNEAFF. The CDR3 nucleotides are TGTGCCATCAGTGCGGACAGGAATGAAGCTTTCTTT.